The sample holds many counts of the clone carrying this T cell receptor beta chain. The antigen is not known. Data came from immunoSEQ multiplex PCR; TCRdb stores just in-frame clones and leaves some out. Altogether tens of thousands of clones were found in the sample, and no singletons occur. The data derive from a study of T cell clonality in common variable immunodeficiency. Regarding the study as a whole: The cause of increased CVID clonality remains unclear without subpopulation sequencing.

The TCR originated in a person aged 18 to 75 in good health. Sequencing was performed on peripheral blood mononuclear cells.

Partial CDR3 DNA: TGTGCCAGTAGTATAGCCAGGGGTGTGGAGACC. This codes for CASSIARGVET. The full CDR3 protein reads CASSIARGVETQYF. The chain is built from TRBV19 and TRBJ2-5, with a possible D match to TRBD1 (6 bases). The read terminates 3 residues before the CDR3 end, so the remaining end is supplied by the germline J gene. In germline, CDR1 is LNHDA, CDR2 SQIVND (reference sequence). CDR3 size: 14 residues. With 1 base removed from V and 5 bases from J, the gap between germline ends came to 11 bases.